The source of this TCR beta chain is a study of neurological immune-mediated disorders. PBMCs stored at -80 C, 2 million in total, were the source of the unsorted libraries. Looked up from germline, CDR1 is SGHRS and CDR2 is YFSETQ. V was clipped by 4 bases and J by 4 bases; unmatched bases: 7. This CDR3 spans 15 amino acids. Over 180 million TCR-beta sequences (from 15-18 subjects) were yielded by each sequencing run. Using its own MiXCR run on the 5' RACE reads, TCRdb lists one record per CDR3 protein. The data contain about 55,000 distinct CDR3 sequences, roughly 4% of them seen just once; the ten biggest clones take up approximately 1.5%. Study-level findings and limits: None of the CDR3 amino acid sequences of expanded clones were shared across subjects, and this suggested private repertoires in all groups.

This clonotype occurred a few times. Its antigen is unidentified. The V call is TRBV5-1, the J call TRBJ2-2; 7 positions match TRBD1. Sequenced material: PBMCs. The clonotype comes from a young man with multiple sclerosis. The CDR3 protein is CASSVRDRFTGELFF. In DNA form, the CDR3 reads TGCGCCAGCAGCGTCCGGGACAGATTCACCGGGGAGCTGTTTTTT. Supplemented by reference TRBV5-1 and TRBJ2-2, the full variable domain reads KAGVTQTPRYLIKTRGQQVTLSCSPISGHRSVSWYQQTPGQGLQFLFEYFSETQRNKGNFPGRFSGRQFSNSRSEMNVSTLELGDSALYLCASSVRDRFTGELFFGEGSRLTVL.